The 25 T cell receptor beta chains in this list originate from one sample, sequenced in a study of CD8 T cells in ankylosing spondylitis. Broader study findings: For ankylosing spondylitis blood, a TCR beta motif of under 10 highly homologous variants appeared characteristic.

These receptors have no identified antigens. TCRdb itself ran the 5' RACE reads through MiXCR, one entry per CDR3 protein. The sample gives about 200,000 distinct CDR3 sequences, around 7.9% of which show up once; about 14% is in the top ten. The sequenced material came from blood, either unsorted or a sorted T cell fraction (not recorded which). These receptors all stem from a male donor with ankylosing spondylitis.

This clonotype has just a few counts. This chain connects TRBV19 to TRBJ1-5; 7 bases fit TRBD1. J gave up 6 bases and V 4 bases, and 9 bases lay outside the gene matches. CDR3 length: 15 residues. Germline lookup yields CDR1 LNHDA and CDR2 SQIVND (reference sequence). The CDR3 DNA reads as TGTGCCAGTAGTACATTGACAGGGCGAGGTCAGCCCCAGCATTTT. Translated: CASSTLTGRGQPQHF.

The V gene is TRBV6-4, the J gene TRBJ2-1; 7 nucleotides match TRBD2. V lost 4 bases, J lost 10 bases, and 7 bases stayed unmatched. Germline CDR1 reads MRHNA; CDR2 reads SNTAGT. The length of the CDR3 is 13 residues. The chain's CDR3 is CASSGPTSSEQFF. The CDR3 DNA reads as TGTGCCAGCAGTGGCCCGACTAGCAGCGAGCAGTTCTTC.

This clonotype was seen ten or more times. V and J are TRBV7-2 and TRBJ2-1, with 14 bases lining up with TRBD2. Per the germline V gene, CDR1 is SGHTA and CDR2 is FQGNSA. The junction had 5 bases not matched to a gene; V was cut back by 4 bases and J by 0 bases. CDR3 length equals 18 residues. CDR3 nucleotide sequence: TGTGCCAGCAGCTCGGGACTAGCGGGAGAGTTCTCCTACAATGAGCAGTTCTTC. Its translation: CASSSGLAGEFSYNEQFF.

This clonotype was observed at least ten times. The rearrangement uses TRBV6-1 and TRBJ2-3, with 13 nucleotides matching TRBD2. Trimming removed 8 bases from V and 10 bases from J; junction bases left unmatched: 12. The CDR3 totals 15 residues. Germline CDR1 and CDR2: MNHNS and SASEGT. The CDR3 nucleotides are TGTGCCAGCCCGGGACTAGCGGGATTTATAGAGTCGCAGTATTTT. Amino acids: CASPGLAGFIESQYF.

This clonotype appeared a few times. V and J are TRBV7-9 and TRBJ2-7; 8 bases align to TRBD2. Germline CDR1 reads SEHNR; CDR2 reads FQNEAQ (reference sequence). The CDR3 sequence is 15 residues long. After removal of 7 bases from V and 0 bases from J, the junction contained 8 bases not matched to a gene. CDR3 loop: CASTYLSGSSYEQYF. In nucleotides, the CDR3 is TGTGCCAGCACATACCTCAGCGGGAGCTCCTACGAGCAGTACTTC.

This clonotype showed up just a few times. J is TRBJ2-7 and V is TRBV19; 9 nucleotides line up with TRBD1. Losses at the gene ends were 5 bases for V and 0 bases for J; bases not matched to a gene: 5. This CDR3 has 15 amino acids. The V gene's germline CDR1 is LNHDA and CDR2 SQIVND (reference sequence). CDR3 region: CASSRDREISYEQYF. The CDR3, as DNA: TGTGCCAGTAGTCGGGACAGGGAAATCTCCTACGAGCAGTACTTC.

This clonotype was counted many times. The V and J genes are TRBV3-1 and TRBJ2-7; TRBD1 matches 8 bases. Germline assignment: CDR1 LGHDT and CDR2 YNNKEL (reference sequence). Losses at the gene ends were 2 bases for V and 3 bases for J; bases not matched to a gene: 6. CDR3 length: 15 residues. The CDR3 bases are TGTGCCAGCAGCCAAAGAGGACAGGGATTCTACGAGCAGTACTTC. The encoded protein is CASSQRGQGFYEQYF.

This clonotype came up many times. This chain joins TRBV4-2 and TRBJ2-1; D is unresolved. Trimming took 0 bases from V and 7 from J, leaving 7 bases between them. Per the germline V gene, CDR1 is LGHNA and CDR2 is YNFKEQ. The CDR3 is made up of 13 amino acids. CDR3 in DNA: TGTGCCAGCAGCCAAGAGTTGAAGAATGAGCAGTTCTTC. Encoded protein: CASSQELKNEQFF.

This clonotype has ten or more counts. The J gene is TRBJ1-1, the V gene TRBV12-3 or TRBV12-4; perhaps TRBD1 as D (5 bases). V lost 3 bases and J lost 4, with 9 bases in between. CDR3 length: 13 amino acids. The CDR3 sequence is CASSFGGGTEAFF. Written as DNA, the CDR3 is TGTGCCAGCAGTTTCGGGGGAGGCACTGAAGCTTTCTTT.

This clonotype was counted many times. The chain is built from TRBV6-5 and TRBJ2-7; the D gene is possibly TRBD1 (5 bases). Trimming removed 4 bases at V and 5 bases at J, with 12 bases between. CDR3 length: 13 amino acids. Germline loops: CDR1 MNHEY, CDR2 SVGAGI. CDR3 nucleotide sequence: TGTGCCAGCAGTTTGCTAGGGGCCCACGAGCAGTACTTC. Translating gives CASSLLGAHEQYF.

J is TRBJ2-1 and V is TRBV19; D is perhaps TRBD2 (6 bases). V was trimmed by 1 base and J by 8 bases, leaving 21 bases between them. The CDR3 covers 17 residues. The V gene's germline CDR1 is LNHDA and CDR2 SQIVND (reference sequence). This CDR3 reads CASSIGGLSGRRDEQFF. The CDR3 DNA is TGTGCCAGTAGTATAGGTGGACTAAGCGGGCGACGGGATGAGCAGTTCTTC.

The chain has TRBV15 and TRBJ1-4; no firm D call. Trimming left V 8 bases short and J 6 bases short, with 16 bases between. The CDR3 extends over 14 amino acids. Germline assignment: CDR1 LNHNV and CDR2 YYDKDF (reference sequence). The CDR3 coding sequence is TGTGCCACCCGCCGGTTAGGATTTGATGAAAAACTGTTTTTT. Its translation is CATRRLGFDEKLFF.

This clonotype was recorded many times. The chain employs TRBV6-2 or TRBV6-3 and TRBJ1-3, with D uncertain. V was cut by 2 bases and J by 0 bases, with 11 bases left in between. The germline V gene encodes CDR1 MNHEY and CDR2 SVGEGT. The CDR3 length is 16 residues. CDR3 bases: TGTGCCAGCAGTTACGTCCGTCAGAGCTCTGGAAACACCATATATTTT. This translates into CASSYVRQSSGNTIYF.

This clonotype has ten or more counts. The J gene is TRBJ2-5, the V gene TRBV5-1; D is unresolved. CDR3 length equals 14 residues. V dropped 1 base and J dropped 3 bases, with 10 bases sitting between them. The germline gives CDR1 SGHRS, CDR2 YFSETQ. The CDR3 protein is CASSLKVRKETQYF. CDR3 nucleotides: TGCGCCAGCAGCTTGAAGGTCAGAAAAGAGACCCAGTACTTC. Full variable domain (remainder filled in from reference TRBV5-1 and TRBJ2-5): KAGVTQTPRYLIKTRGQQVTLSCSPISGHRSVSWYQQTPGQGLQFLFEYFSETQRNKGNFPGRFSGRQFSNSRSEMNVSTLELGDSALYLCASSLKVRKETQYFGPGTRLLVL.

The gene calls are TRBV27 and TRBJ2-1; no definite D call. V was pared by 3 bases and J by 10 bases, with 22 bases between. The CDR3 loop spans 16 amino acids. Germline values: CDR1 MNHEY, CDR2 SMNVEV (reference sequence). CDR3: CASSFSLRQATKEQFF. The CDR3 region has the DNA TGTGCCAGCAGTTTCAGTCTACGGCAGGCAACAAAGGAGCAGTTCTTC.

There are many counts of this clonotype. The rearrangement uses TRBV18 and TRBJ2-7; possible D gene TRBD2, 5 bases. Per germline, CDR1 KGHSH and CDR2 LQKENI. CDR3 length: 13 amino acids. V was shortened by 2 bases and J by 3 bases, with 8 bases between the two germline ends. The CDR3 DNA follows: TGTGCCAGCTCACCAGGGGAGCGCTACGAGCAGTACTTC. Amino acids: CASSPGERYEQYF.

The chain recombines TRBV4-3 with TRBJ2-7, with D tentatively TRBD1 (5 bases). The CDR3 consists of 15 residues. The V end lost 0 bases, the J end lost 3 bases, and 12 bases lay between the germline ends. Germline loops: CDR1 LGHNA, CDR2 YSLEER. CDR3 region: CASSQEWTQFYEQYF. CDR3 bases: TGCGCCAGCAGCCAAGAGTGGACACAATTCTACGAGCAGTACTTC.

The rearrangement uses TRBV12-3 or TRBV12-4 and TRBJ1-2; the D gene is possibly TRBD1 (6 bases). Trimming shortened V by 5 bases and J by 8 bases, and 15 bases separated the two germline ends. The length of the CDR3 is 13 residues. CDR3: CASSINRVRGYTF. The CDR3 nucleotides read TGTGCCAGCAGTATAAACAGGGTACGAGGCTACACCTTC.

The sample holds many counts of this clonotype. The chain recombines TRBV5-1 with TRBJ2-2; D unclear. V gave up 0 bases and J gave up 4 bases, with 10 bases separating them. The CDR3 is made up of 15 amino acids. The germline V gene encodes CDR1 SGHRS and CDR2 YFSETQ. This CDR3 reads CASSLDSLVTGELFF. The CDR3 coding sequence is TGCGCCAGCAGCTTGGATAGCCTAGTCACCGGGGAGCTGTTTTTT.

The gene calls are TRBV11-2 and TRBJ2-3, with 8 bases fitting TRBD1. Germline CDR1 and CDR2: SGHAT and FQNNGV. Trimming took 5 bases from V and 6 from J; bases not matched to a gene: 10. The CDR3 runs 15 residues. CDR3 DNA sequence: TGTGCCAGCAGCCTTCGGGACAGGATTACGGATACGCAGTATTTT. Translated: CASSLRDRITDTQYF.

This clonotype was counted ten times or more. The V call is TRBV29-1, the J call TRBJ2-5, with a possible D match to TRBD1 (5 bases). The CDR3 consists of 14 residues. Germline V gene lookup returns CDR1 SQVTM and CDR2 ANQGSEA. Trimming removed 6 bases at V and 0 bases at J, with 14 bases between. The CDR3 is CSVQRRQNQETQYF. The CDR3 bases are TGCAGCGTCCAAAGACGACAGAACCAAGAGACCCAGTACTTC.

Many counts were recorded for this clonotype. The V and J genes are TRBV20-1 and TRBJ2-4, with D unresolved. Germline V gene lookup returns CDR1 DFQATT and CDR2 SNEGSKA (reference sequence). The CDR3 consists of 11 residues. Trimming removed 3 bases from V and 6 bases from J, with 6 bases in between. CDR3 bases: TGCAGTGCTAGCCTCGGAAACATTCAGTACTTC. Residues: CSASLGNIQYF.

This clonotype was recorded at least ten times. V gene TRBV27 combines with J gene TRBJ2-1; 12 bases map to TRBD2. Germline CDR1 is MNHEY and CDR2 is SMNVEV (reference sequence). The J segment lost 9 bases and the V segment lost 3 bases, leaving 6 bases of the junction unmatched. The CDR3 length is 15 residues. For the CDR3, the DNA is TGTGCCAGCAGTTTGAGACTAGCGGGAGCTGGTGAGCAGTTCTTC. This encodes CASSLRLAGAGEQFF.

This clonotype was observed at least ten times. This rearrangement joins TRBV9 to TRBJ2-5, with D maybe TRBD1 (5 bases). The ends were cut back, 3 bases at V and 1 base at J, with 10 bases in the middle. The CDR3 is 14 amino acids. In germline, CDR1 is SGDLS, CDR2 YYNGEE. The chain's CDR3 is CASSADTLQETQYF. The CDR3, as DNA: TGTGCCAGCAGCGCGGACACACTCCAAGAGACCCAGTACTTC.

At least ten counts were recorded for this clonotype. The V call is TRBV3-1, the J call TRBJ2-5; perhaps TRBD1 as D (6 bases). V lost 0 bases, J lost 1 base, and 9 bases lay in between. Germline CDR1 LGHDT, CDR2 YNNKEL (reference sequence). The CDR3 loop spans 15 amino acids. The CDR3 loop reads CASSQEGAAQETQYF. In nucleotides, the CDR3 is TGTGCCAGCAGCCAAGAGGGGGCGGCCCAAGAGACCCAGTACTTC.